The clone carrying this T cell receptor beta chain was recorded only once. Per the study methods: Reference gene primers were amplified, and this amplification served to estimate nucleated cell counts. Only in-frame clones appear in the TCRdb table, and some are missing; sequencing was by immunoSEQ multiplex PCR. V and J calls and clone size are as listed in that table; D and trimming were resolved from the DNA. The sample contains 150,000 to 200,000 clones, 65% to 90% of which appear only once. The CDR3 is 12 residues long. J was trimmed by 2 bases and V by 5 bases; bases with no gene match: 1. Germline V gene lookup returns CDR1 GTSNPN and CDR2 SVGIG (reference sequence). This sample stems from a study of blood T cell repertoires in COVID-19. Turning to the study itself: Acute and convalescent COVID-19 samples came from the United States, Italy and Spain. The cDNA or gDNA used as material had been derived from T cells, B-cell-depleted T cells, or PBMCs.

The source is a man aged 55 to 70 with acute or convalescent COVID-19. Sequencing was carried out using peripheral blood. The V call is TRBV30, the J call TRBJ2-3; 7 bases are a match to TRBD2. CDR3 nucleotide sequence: TGTGCCTGGGGGGACTACACAGATACGCAGTATTTT. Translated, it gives CAWGDYTDTQYF.